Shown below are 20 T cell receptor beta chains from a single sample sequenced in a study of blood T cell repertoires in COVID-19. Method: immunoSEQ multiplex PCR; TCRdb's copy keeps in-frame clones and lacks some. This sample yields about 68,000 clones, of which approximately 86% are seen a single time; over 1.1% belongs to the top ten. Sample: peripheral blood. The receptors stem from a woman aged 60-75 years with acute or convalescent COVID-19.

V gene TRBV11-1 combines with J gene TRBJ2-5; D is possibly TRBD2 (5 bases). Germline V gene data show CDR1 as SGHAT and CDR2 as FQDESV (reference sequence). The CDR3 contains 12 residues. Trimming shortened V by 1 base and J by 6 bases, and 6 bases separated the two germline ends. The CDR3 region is CASSLGEKTQYF. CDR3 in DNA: TGTGCCAGCAGCTTAGGGGAGAAGACCCAGTACTTC.

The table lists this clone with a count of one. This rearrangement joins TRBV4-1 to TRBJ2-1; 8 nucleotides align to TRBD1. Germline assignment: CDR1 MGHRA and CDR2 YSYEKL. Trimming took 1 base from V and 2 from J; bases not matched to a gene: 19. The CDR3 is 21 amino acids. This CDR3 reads CASSQVIAGTGGGGPYNEQFF. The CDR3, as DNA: TGCGCCAGCAGCCAAGTAATAGCCGGGACAGGCGGAGGGGGACCCTACAATGAGCAGTTCTTC.

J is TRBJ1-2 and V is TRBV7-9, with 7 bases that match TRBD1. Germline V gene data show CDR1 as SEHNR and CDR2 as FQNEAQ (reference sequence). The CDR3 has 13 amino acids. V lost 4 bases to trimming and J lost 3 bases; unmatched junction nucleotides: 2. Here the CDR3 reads CASSSGTDYGYTF. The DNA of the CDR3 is TGTGCCAGCAGCTCCGGGACAGACTATGGCTACACCTTC.

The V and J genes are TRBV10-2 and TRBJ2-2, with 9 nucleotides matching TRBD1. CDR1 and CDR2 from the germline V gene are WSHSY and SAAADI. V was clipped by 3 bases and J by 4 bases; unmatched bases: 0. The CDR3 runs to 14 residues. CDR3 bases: TGCGCCAGCAGTGAACAGGGGGCCACCGGGGAGCTGTTTTTT. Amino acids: CASSEQGATGELFF.

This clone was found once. CDR3 protein: CATSNRDRGANVLTF. The CDR3 nucleotides are TGTGCCACGAGCAACCGGGATAGAGGGGCCAACGTCCTGACTTTC. This chain links TRBV4-2 with TRBJ2-6; D may be TRBD2 (5 bases). This CDR3 comprises 15 residues. V lost 10 bases to trimming and J lost 4 bases, with 17 bases between them. CDR1 LGHNA and CDR2 YNFKEQ come from the germline V gene.

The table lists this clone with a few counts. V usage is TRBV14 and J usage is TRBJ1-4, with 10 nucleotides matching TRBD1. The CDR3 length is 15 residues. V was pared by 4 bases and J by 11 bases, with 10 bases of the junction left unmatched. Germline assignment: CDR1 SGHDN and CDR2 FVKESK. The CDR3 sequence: CASSLAAGTGEKLFF. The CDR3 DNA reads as TGTGCCAGCAGCCTTGCAGCCGGGACAGGGGAGAAACTGTTTTTT.

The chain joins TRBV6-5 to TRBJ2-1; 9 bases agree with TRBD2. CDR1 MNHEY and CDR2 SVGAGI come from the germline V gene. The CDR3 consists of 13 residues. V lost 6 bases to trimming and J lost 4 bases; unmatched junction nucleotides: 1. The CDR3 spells CASRAGGYNEQFF. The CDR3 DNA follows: TGTGCCAGCAGAGCGGGGGGTTACAATGAGCAGTTCTTC.

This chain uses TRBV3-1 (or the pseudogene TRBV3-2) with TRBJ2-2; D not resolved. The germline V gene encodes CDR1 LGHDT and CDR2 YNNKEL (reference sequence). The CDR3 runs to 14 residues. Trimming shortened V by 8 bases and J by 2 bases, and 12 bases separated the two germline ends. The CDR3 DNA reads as TGTGCCAGCTCGATGCGATCAAACACCGGGGAGCTGTTTTTT. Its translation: CASSMRSNTGELFF.

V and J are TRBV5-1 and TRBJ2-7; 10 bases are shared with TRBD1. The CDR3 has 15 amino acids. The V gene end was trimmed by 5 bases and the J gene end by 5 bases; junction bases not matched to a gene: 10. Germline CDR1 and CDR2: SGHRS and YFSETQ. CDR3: CASRWTGTGDDEQYF. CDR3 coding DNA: TGCGCCAGCAGATGGACCGGGACAGGGGATGACGAGCAGTACTTC.

The CDR3 region has the DNA TGCGCCAGCAGCTTGGGACAGGTGAACACTGAAGCTTTCTTT. This gives the protein CASSLGQVNTEAFF. The gene calls are TRBV5-1 and TRBJ1-1, with D maybe TRBD1 (6 bases). Germline lookup yields CDR1 SGHRS and CDR2 YFSETQ. This CDR3 is built from 14 residues. V was shortened by 0 bases and J by 0 bases, with 6 bases between the two germline ends.

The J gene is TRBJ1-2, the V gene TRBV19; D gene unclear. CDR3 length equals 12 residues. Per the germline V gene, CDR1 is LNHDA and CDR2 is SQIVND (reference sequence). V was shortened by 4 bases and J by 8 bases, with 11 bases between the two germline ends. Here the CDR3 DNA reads TGTGCCAGTAGTAAGCGGACGCGAGGCTACACCTTC. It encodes CASSKRTRGYTF.

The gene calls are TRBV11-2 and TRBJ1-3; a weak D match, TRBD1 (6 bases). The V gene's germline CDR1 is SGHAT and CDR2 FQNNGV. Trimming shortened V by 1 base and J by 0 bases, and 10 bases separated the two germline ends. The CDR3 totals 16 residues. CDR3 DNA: TGTGCCAGCAGCTTAGCCGACAGGCTCTCTGGAAACACCATATATTTT. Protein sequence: CASSLADRLSGNTIYF.

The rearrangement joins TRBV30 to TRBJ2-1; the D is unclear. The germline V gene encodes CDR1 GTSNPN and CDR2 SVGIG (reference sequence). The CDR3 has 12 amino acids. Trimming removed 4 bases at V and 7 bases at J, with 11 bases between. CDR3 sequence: CAWKPVSNEQFF. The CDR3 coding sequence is TGTGCCTGGAAACCAGTCTCTAATGAGCAGTTCTTC.

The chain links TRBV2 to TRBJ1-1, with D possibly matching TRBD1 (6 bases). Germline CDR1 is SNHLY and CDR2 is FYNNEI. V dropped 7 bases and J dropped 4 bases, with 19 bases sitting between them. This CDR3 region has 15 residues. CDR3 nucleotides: TGTGCCAGCACCAAGGATCTGACAGGTCGCACTGAAGCTTTCTTT. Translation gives CASTKDLTGRTEAFF.

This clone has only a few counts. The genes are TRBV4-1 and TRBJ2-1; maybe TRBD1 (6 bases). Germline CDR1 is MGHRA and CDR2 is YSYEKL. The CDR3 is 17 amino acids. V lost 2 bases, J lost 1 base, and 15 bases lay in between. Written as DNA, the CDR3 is TGCGCCAGCAGCCAACAGCCCCCGACAGGATCCTACAATGAGCAGTTCTTC. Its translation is CASSQQPPTGSYNEQFF.

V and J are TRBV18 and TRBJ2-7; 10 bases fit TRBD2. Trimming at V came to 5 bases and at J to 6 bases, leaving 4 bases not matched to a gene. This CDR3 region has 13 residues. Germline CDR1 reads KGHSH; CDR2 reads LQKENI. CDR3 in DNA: TGTGCCAGCTCAATAGCGGGAGGTGCCGAGCAGTACTTC. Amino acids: CASSIAGGAEQYF. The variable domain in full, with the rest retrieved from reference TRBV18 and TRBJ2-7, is NAGVMQNPRHLVRRRGQEARLRCSPMKGHSHVYWYRQLPEEGLKFMVYLQKENIIDESGMPKERFSAEFPKEGPSILRIQQVVRGDSAAYFCASSIAGGAEQYFGPGTRLTVT.

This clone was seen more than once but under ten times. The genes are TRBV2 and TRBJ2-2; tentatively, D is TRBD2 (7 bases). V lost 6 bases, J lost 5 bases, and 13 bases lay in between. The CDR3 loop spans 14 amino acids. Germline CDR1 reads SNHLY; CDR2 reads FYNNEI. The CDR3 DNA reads TGTGCCAGCAGGAGGGGGGGCCTAACCGGGGAGCTGTTTTTT. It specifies CASRRGGLTGELFF.

The CDR3 sequence: CASSSTGLGNTEAFF. CDR3 DNA: TGTGCCAGCAGCTCTACAGGGCTCGGGAACACTGAAGCTTTCTTT. This chain uses TRBV7-6 with TRBJ1-1; TRBD1 might be the D (6 bases). Germline V gene sequence: CDR1 SGHVS, CDR2 FNYEAQ. V lost 4 bases to trimming and J lost 1 base, with 13 bases between them. This CDR3 has 15 residues. Full variable domain (outside the CDR3, taken from reference TRBV7-6 and TRBJ1-1): GAGVSQSPRYKVTKRGQDVALRCDPISGHVSLYWYRQALGQGPEFLTYFNYEAQQDKSGLPNDRFSAERPEGSISTLTIQRTEQRDSAMYRCASSSTGLGNTEAFFGQGTRLTVV.

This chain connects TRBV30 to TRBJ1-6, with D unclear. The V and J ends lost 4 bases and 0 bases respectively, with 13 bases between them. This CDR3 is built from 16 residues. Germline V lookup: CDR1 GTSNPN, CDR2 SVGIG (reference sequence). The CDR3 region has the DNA TGTGCCTGGAAAGGCACCTCTAGCTCCTATAATTCACCCCTCCACTTT. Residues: CAWKGTSSSYNSPLHF. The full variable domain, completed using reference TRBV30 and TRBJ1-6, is SQTIHQWPATLVQPVGSPLSLECTVEGTSNPNLYWYRQAAGRGLQLLFYSVGIGQISSEVPQNLSASRPQDRQFILSSKKLLLSDSGFYLCAWKGTSSSYNSPLHFGNGTRLTVT.

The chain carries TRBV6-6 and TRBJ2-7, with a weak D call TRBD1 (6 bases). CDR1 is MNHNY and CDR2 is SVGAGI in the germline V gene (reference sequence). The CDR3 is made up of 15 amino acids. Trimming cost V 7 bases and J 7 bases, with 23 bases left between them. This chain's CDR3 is CASKMRSGVHWEQYF. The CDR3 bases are TGTGCCAGCAAAATGAGGTCAGGGGTTCATTGGGAGCAGTACTTC.